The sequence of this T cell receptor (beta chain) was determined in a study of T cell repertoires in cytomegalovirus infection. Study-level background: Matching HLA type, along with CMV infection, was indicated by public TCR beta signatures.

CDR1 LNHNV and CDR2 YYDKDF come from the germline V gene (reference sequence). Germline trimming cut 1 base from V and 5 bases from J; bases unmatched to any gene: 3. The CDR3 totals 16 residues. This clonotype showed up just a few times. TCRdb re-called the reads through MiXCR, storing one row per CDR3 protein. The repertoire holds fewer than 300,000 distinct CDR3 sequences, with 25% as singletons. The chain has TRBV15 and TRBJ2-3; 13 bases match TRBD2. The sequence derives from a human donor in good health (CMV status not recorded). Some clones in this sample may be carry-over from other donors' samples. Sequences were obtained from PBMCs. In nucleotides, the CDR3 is TGTGCCACCAGCAGAGGACTAGCGGGGGGAGGAGATACGCAGTATTTT. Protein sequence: CATSRGLAGGGDTQYF.